This T cell receptor (beta chain) is drawn from a study of cytomegalovirus exposure and HLA in healthy donors. Study observations and caveats: In an earlier analysis, productive rearrangement rates for most beta V segments clustered near 87% or 30%.

It was healthy bone marrow donors who served as donors. In nominal health when sampled, donors likely had unrecorded immune exposures nonetheless. Concerning this clone: No antigen is known for it.

The PCR was carried out with 60 Vbeta primers and 13 Jbeta primers. The protocol was immunoSEQ multiplex PCR, while the TCRdb copy is restricted to in-frame clones and leaves out a portion. The table lists tens of thousands of clones, more than 70% of them singletons. The CDR3 covers 14 residues. V shed 6 bases and J 7 bases; nucleotides not matched to a gene: 4. The germline CDR1 and CDR2 sequences are ENHRY and SYGVKD. This clonotype was sampled from a male donor in good health and CMV-seronegative. The V gene is TRBV10-3, the J gene TRBJ1-6, with TRBD1 identical over 9 bases. Sequenced material: PBMCs. CDR3 nucleotides: TGTGCCATCAGCCGGACAGGGGCCAATTCACCCCTCCACTTT. This gives the protein CAISRTGANSPLHF.